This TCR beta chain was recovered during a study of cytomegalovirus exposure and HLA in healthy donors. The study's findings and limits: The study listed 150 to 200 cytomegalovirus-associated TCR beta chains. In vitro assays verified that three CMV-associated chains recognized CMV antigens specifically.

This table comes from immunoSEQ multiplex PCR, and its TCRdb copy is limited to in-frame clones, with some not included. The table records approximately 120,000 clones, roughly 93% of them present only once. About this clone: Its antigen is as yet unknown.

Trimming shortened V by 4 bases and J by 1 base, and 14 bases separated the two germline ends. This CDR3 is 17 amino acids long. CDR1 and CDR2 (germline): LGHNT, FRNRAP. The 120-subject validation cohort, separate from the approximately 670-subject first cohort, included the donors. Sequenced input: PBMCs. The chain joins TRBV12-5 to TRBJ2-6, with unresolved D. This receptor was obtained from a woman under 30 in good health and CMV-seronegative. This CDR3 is CASGSQALESGANVLTF. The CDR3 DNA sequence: TGTGCTAGTGGTTCCCAGGCCTTAGAGTCTGGGGCCAACGTCCTGACTTTC.